This TCR beta chain was sequenced during a study of T cell responses to AZD1222 COVID-19 vaccine (dated by TCRdb to the early 2020s). Looking at the study overall: AZD1222 recipients whose second dose came at about 4 weeks and those whose second dose came at about 12 weeks were combined into one group, since spike-specific TCR depth and breadth did not differ between the two schedules. TCR sequencing covered more than 230 trial participants: 207 given two doses of AZD1222 and approximately 25 given two doses of MenACWY control vaccine. Trial participants were enrolled into age subgroups of 18-55, 56-69 and 70-plus years, which contained about 150, 27 and 61 TCR-sequenced participants, respectively.

A word on this clone: Its antigen specificity is not known. No much larger clonotype is one base removed from it; base qualities were not supplied.

What this sample's time point label stands for: baseline before first vaccination. Vaccinee samples were obtained from the UK trials COV001 and COV002, which included a single-blind randomized controlled phase 2/3 trial of AZD1222 (ChAdOx1 nCoV-19) in healthy adults. For TCRbeta chain sequencing, PBMC samples from trial participants were taken at day 0 and at day 28 after the second dose. The CDR3 regions of human TCRbeta chains were analyzed by immunosequencing. The authors' pipeline ran thus. Repertoire TCRs were matched against a reference library of SARS-CoV-2-specific TCRs generated with the MIRA antigen-specificity platform. Breadth was defined as the fraction of unique TCRs that were SARS-CoV-2-associated. Depth was defined as the fraction of total T cells that were SARS-CoV-2-associated. Using the MIRA data, each spike-specific TCR was assigned both to the spike region to which the TCR was reactive and to a CD4 or CD8 class. Log10-transformed breadth and depth values were compared by one-way ANOVA with Sidak's multiple comparisons tests. TCRdb re-hosts the immuneACCESS table, in-frame sequences only. Its copies lack some clones; in the studies checked, an unresolved V gene accounts for under half of them, and the cause for the rest is not known. The DNA gave D and trimming, while V, J and clone size come from that table. This sample gives tens of thousands of clones in total; roughly 89% of them show up just once. The top ten hold more than 7.5% of the sample.

What the work shows at the level of the full study, not this receptor alone: Conclusions about previously exposed vaccinees are limited, since just six AZD1222 recipients were seropositive for SARS-CoV-2 at baseline. A significant rise in spike-specific TCR breadth and depth was observed after two AZD1222 doses relative to day 0 and relative to MenACWY recipients. In the small 56-69-year group, the increase in depth fell short of significance, most likely because of low power. Because no samples from the day 14 peak response were available, repertoires could be characterized only after the peak T cell response. Participants were mostly white British and included more females than males, and it was suggested by the authors that clonal diversity may have been underestimated. CD4 TCRs associated with the vaccine covered the entire spike protein, and the dominant responses were in regions 160-218 and 743-854. Reportedly, almost half of the unique spike-specific TCRs recognized epitopes lying outside the regions that are mutated in the B.1.351 and B.1.1.7 variants.

CDR1 and CDR2, per the germline V gene (reference sequence), are SGHAT and FQDESV. V and J lose 4 bases and 7 bases, and a span of 11 bases separates them. CDR3 length: 13 amino acids, cysteine to phenylalanine. Here the CDR3 DNA is all that survives: 39 bases in frame from base 1. The sample in question was peripheral blood, obtained on day 0 of AZD1222 vaccination. The chain couples TRBV11-1 to TRBJ2-1; tentative D gene TRBD1, with 6 bases matching. This TCR was recovered from an adult in good health. The encoded CDR3 is CASSWNRVNEQFF. The sequenced DNA: TGTGCCAGCAGCTGGAACAGGGTGAATGAGCAGTTCTTC.